A single sample gave rise to the 3 T cell receptor beta chains below, sequenced in a study of T-cell memory formation after mild COVID-19. TCRdb re-analysed the 5' RACE reads in MiXCR, keeping a single row per CDR3 protein. The table records about 260,000 distinct CDR3 sequences, 7% to 10% of them present only once. Sequences were obtained from PBMCs or a T cell subset sorted from them (not recorded which). These receptors were taken from a man aged 18-30 years who had mild COVID-19 (a few samples of this study predate the infection). Cell type and time point are not known.

The chain's CDR3 is CSARVRDTQYF. CDR3 DNA sequence: TGCAGTGCTAGAGTACGAGATACGCAGTATTTT. The chain links TRBV20-1 to TRBJ2-3; D not certain. Germline V gives CDR1 DFQATT, CDR2 SNEGSKA (reference sequence). The CDR3 sequence is 11 residues long. The V and J ends lost 1 base and 5 bases respectively, with 4 bases between them.

The chain has TRBV11-2 and TRBJ2-3; D unclear. Looked up from germline, CDR1 is SGHAT and CDR2 is FQNNGV. The V end lost 1 base, the J end lost 7 bases, and 12 bases lay between the germline ends. The CDR3 is 14 amino acids. DNA of the CDR3: TGTGCCAGCAGCTTAGGGCTTAGCAGGCATACGCAGTATTTT. The encoded protein is CASSLGLSRHTQYF.

The table lists this clonotype with many counts. The chain couples TRBV12-3 or TRBV12-4 to TRBJ1-1; D possibly corresponds to TRBD1 (5 bases). Trimming left V 6 bases short and J 1 base short, with 9 bases between. This CDR3 comprises 13 residues. CDR3: CASSRTGNTEAFF. CDR3 in DNA: TGTGCCAGCAGCCGCACAGGGAACACTGAAGCTTTCTTT.